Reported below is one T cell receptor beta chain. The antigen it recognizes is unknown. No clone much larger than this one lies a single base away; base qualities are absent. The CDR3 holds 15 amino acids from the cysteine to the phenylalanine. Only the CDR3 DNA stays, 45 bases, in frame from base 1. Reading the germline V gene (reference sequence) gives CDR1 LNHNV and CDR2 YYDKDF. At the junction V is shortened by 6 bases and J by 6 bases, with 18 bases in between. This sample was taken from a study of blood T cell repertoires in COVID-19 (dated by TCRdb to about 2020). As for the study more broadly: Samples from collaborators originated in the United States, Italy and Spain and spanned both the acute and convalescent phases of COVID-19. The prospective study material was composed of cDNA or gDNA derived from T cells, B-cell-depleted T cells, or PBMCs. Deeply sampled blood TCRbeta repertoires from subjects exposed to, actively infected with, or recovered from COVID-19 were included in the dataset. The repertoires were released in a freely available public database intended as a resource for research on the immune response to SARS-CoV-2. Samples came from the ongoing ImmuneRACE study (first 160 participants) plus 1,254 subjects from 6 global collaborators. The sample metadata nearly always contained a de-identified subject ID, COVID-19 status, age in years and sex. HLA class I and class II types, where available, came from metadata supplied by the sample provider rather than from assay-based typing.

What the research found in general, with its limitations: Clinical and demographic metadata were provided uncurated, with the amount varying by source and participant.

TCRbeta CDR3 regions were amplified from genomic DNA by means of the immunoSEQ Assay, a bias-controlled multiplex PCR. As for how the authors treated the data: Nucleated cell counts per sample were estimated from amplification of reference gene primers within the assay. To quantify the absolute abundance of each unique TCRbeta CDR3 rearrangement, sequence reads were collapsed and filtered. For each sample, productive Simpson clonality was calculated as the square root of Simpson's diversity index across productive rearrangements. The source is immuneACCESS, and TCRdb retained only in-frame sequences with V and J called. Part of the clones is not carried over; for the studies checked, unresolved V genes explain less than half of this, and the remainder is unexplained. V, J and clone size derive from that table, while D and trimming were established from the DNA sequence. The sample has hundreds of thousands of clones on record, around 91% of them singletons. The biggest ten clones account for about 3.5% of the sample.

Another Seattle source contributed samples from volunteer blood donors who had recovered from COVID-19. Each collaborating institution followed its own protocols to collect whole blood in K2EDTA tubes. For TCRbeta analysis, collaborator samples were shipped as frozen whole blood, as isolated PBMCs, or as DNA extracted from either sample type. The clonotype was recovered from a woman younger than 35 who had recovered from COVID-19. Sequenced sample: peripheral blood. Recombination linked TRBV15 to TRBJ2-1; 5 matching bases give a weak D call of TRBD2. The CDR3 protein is CATSLAPITPNEQFF. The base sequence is TGTGCCACCAGTTTAGCGCCGATTACTCCCAATGAGCAGTTCTTC.